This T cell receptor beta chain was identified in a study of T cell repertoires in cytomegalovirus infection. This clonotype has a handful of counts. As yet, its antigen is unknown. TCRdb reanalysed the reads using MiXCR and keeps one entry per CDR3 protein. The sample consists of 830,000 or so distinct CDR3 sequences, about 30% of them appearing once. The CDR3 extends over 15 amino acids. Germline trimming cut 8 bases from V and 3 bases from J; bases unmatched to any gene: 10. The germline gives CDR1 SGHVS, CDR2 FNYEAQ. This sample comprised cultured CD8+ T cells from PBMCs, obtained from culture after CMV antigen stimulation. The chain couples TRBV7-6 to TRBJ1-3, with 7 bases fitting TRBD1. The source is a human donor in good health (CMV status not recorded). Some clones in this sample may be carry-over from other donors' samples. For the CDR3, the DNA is TGTGCCAGCGGACTGGACCAGGGGGGTGGAAACACCATATATTTT. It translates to CASGLDQGGGNTIYF.